Listed here are 23 T cell receptor beta chains from one sample, sequenced in a study of T-cell reconstitution after alpha-beta-depleted transplantation in children. This sample's TCRbeta library carried unique molecular identifier barcodes. One entry per CDR3 protein results from TCRdb running MiXCR on the PCR reads. This sample has about 210,000 distinct CDR3 sequences, with about a sixth found just once. This specimen was PBMCs, mostly from graft donor cells, taken 360 days after TCRalphabeta/CD19-depleted stem cell transplant. These receptors originate from a male patient aged 2-10 years who had a stem cell transplant for acute lymphoblastic leukemia, so the T cells may come from the graft donor.

This clonotype turned up a few times. The CDR3 reads CASRATGGLDTEAFF. The CDR3 coding sequence is TGTGCCAGCAGGGCTACAGGGGGCTTGGACACTGAAGCTTTCTTT. V usage is TRBV12-3 or TRBV12-4 and J usage is TRBJ1-1, with 9 positions matching TRBD1. This CDR3 has 15 amino acids. V lost 6 bases, J lost 3 bases, and 8 bases stayed unmatched.

The chain has TRBV5-1 and TRBJ1-1; D is ambiguous. The CDR3 has 14 residues. V was pared by 1 base and J by 1 base, with 8 bases between. Germline CDR1 reads SGHRS; CDR2 reads YFSETQ. CDR3 DNA sequence: TGCGCCAGCAGCTTGCGAGGTGCGAACACTGAAGCTTTCTTT. It yields the protein CASSLRGANTEAFF.

This clonotype was found many times. The chain is built from TRBV12-3 or TRBV12-4 and TRBJ2-7, with 8 bases that match TRBD1. This CDR3 contains 13 residues. Germline trimming cut 6 bases from V and 5 bases from J; bases unmatched to any gene: 6. The CDR3 nucleotides are TGTGCCAGCAGACGGACAGGGTCGGACGAGCAGTACTTC. It codes for CASRRTGSDEQYF.

The chain carries TRBV20-1 and TRBJ1-1; perhaps TRBD1 as D (6 bases). V shed 4 bases and J shed 3 bases, with 12 bases lying between them. The CDR3 is 13 amino acids. Germline CDR1 is DFQATT and CDR2 is SNEGSKA (reference sequence). CDR3 bases: TGCAGTGCTAAAGGGTCAGGGGACACTGAAGCTTTCTTT. Translating it yields CSAKGSGDTEAFF.

This clonotype was recorded many times. The gene calls are TRBV12-3 or TRBV12-4 and TRBJ1-1; perhaps TRBD1 as D (6 bases). This CDR3 has 16 amino acids. Trimming shortened V by 6 bases and J by 1 base, and 18 bases separated the two germline ends. The CDR3 sequence: CASSPFGRGGNTEAFF. As DNA, the CDR3 is TGTGCCAGCAGCCCGTTTGGTCGAGGGGGGAACACTGAAGCTTTCTTT.

This clonotype was observed a few times. The chain uses TRBV28 and TRBJ1-6, with D unclear. CDR1 and CDR2 from the germline V gene are MDHEN and SYDVKM. V was pared by 11 bases and J by 9 bases, with 23 bases between. The CDR3 length is 15 residues. CDR3 protein: CASLPALALFSPLHF. For the CDR3, the DNA is TGTGCCTCCCTCCCAGCCCTCGCCCTTTTTTCACCCCTCCACTTT.

This clonotype was seen at least ten times. The chain uses TRBV28 and TRBJ1-2; maybe TRBD1 (6 bases). The germline V gene has CDR1 MDHEN and CDR2 SYDVKM. Trimming cost V 3 bases and J 8 bases, with 19 bases left between them. This CDR3 is built from 15 residues. The CDR3 DNA reads TGTGCCAGCAGTTTTGCGGACAGAGGCTTTCGGGGCTACACCTTC. This codes for CASSFADRGFRGYTF.

The sample holds a few counts of this clonotype. The chain is built from TRBV5-1 and TRBJ1-6; D uncertain. Trimming cost V 4 bases and J 3 bases, with 8 bases left between them. The germline V gene has CDR1 SGHRS and CDR2 YFSETQ. The CDR3 covers 14 residues. CDR3 bases: TGCGCCAGCAGCCCCCTGAGCTATAATTCACCCCTCCACTTT. Residues: CASSPLSYNSPLHF.

This clonotype was detected only once. This sequence joins TRBV6-5 and TRBJ2-2; 10 bases map to TRBD1. Germline CDR1 and CDR2: MNHEY and SVGAGI. V was pared by 0 bases and J by 7 bases, with 8 bases of the junction left unmatched. This CDR3 has 17 residues. The CDR3, as DNA: TGTGCCAGCAGTTACTCAAGGGGACAGGGGTCTGGCGGGGAGCTGTTTTTT. It yields the protein CASSYSRGQGSGGELFF.

In this sample, this clonotype turned up a few times. This chain uses TRBV27 with TRBJ2-1; D might be TRBD2 (7 bases). Trimming cost V 10 bases and J 8 bases, with 21 bases left between them. Germline V gene lookup returns CDR1 MNHEY and CDR2 SMNVEV (reference sequence). This CDR3 spans 14 amino acids. The CDR3 region has the DNA TGTGCCACCCACCGGGGGGCTGACGTCTATGAGCAGTTCTTC. It yields the protein CATHRGADVYEQFF.

This clonotype was observed a few times. CDR3 DNA sequence: TGTGCCAGCAGTCCCCCGGACAGCCTAAGGGAGCAGTACTTC. Amino acids: CASSPPDSLREQYF. The V and J genes are TRBV27 and TRBJ2-7; D is perhaps TRBD1 (6 bases). Trimming took 5 bases from V and 7 from J, leaving 18 bases between them. The CDR3 totals 14 residues. The germline V gene encodes CDR1 MNHEY and CDR2 SMNVEV (reference sequence).

This clonotype was seen at least ten times. This sequence joins TRBV7-2 and TRBJ1-1; D is possibly TRBD1 (5 bases). V lost 5 bases to trimming and J lost 1 base, with 11 bases between them. Per the germline V gene, CDR1 is SGHTA and CDR2 is FQGNSA. The CDR3 contains 14 residues. CDR3 bases: TGTGCCAGCAGCCCTCAAACAGGGAACACTGAAGCTTTCTTT. Translation gives CASSPQTGNTEAFF.

V gene TRBV10-1 combines with J gene TRBJ2-1; no clear D gene. Germline CDR1 WNHNN, CDR2 SYGVQD (reference sequence). This CDR3 contains 16 residues. V lost 3 bases to trimming and J lost 0 bases, with 12 bases between them. The CDR3 nucleotides are TGCGCCAGCAGTGATGTGCAGCCGAGCTCCTACAATGAGCAGTTCTTC. Encoded protein: CASSDVQPSSYNEQFF.

A single count supports this clonotype. The rearrangement uses TRBV4-2 and TRBJ2-1; the match to TRBD2 covers 7 bases. This CDR3 spans 15 amino acids. The trim removed 6 bases at V and 6 bases at J, leaving 11 bases unmatched. CDR1 and CDR2 (germline): LGHNA, YNFKEQ. The DNA for the CDR3 is TGTGCCAGCAGGGGGGGGGAAACTACATCCAATGAGCAGTTCTTC. Translation: CASRGGETTSNEQFF.

The chain joins TRBV7-8 to TRBJ1-1; the D gene is possibly TRBD1 (5 bases). CDR1 and CDR2 from the germline V gene are SGHVS and FQNEAQ. The V end was cut by 6 bases, the J end by 5 bases, with 22 bases between. There are 16 residues in the CDR3. CDR3 coding DNA: TGTGCCAGCAGGATTGGGGCAGGGAGTCTTGAAACTGAAGCTTTCTTT. It codes for CASRIGAGSLETEAFF.

The chain is built from TRBV7-9 and TRBJ2-2, with TRBD1 matching over 8 bases. The V segment lost 2 bases and the J segment 2 bases; nucleotides outside the gene matches: 4. In germline, CDR1 is SEHNR, CDR2 FQNEAQ (reference sequence). This CDR3 has 16 residues. In DNA form, the CDR3 reads TGTGCCAGCAGCTTACCGGGACAGGCCAACACCGGGGAGCTGTTTTTT. It specifies CASSLPGQANTGELFF.

There are a few counts of this clonotype. CDR3 in amino acids: CASSLGPGLAGVYEQYF. CDR3 sequence (DNA): TGCGCCAGCAGCTTGGGTCCGGGACTAGCGGGGGTCTACGAGCAGTACTTC. The V and J genes are TRBV5-1 and TRBJ2-7; TRBD2 agrees at 14 bases. Germline V gives CDR1 SGHRS, CDR2 YFSETQ. Trimming removed 0 bases from V and 3 bases from J; junction bases left unmatched: 5. CDR3 length: 17 amino acids. The full variable domain, in which reference TRBV5-1 and TRBJ2-7 provide the parts outside the CDR3, is KAGVTQTPRYLIKTRGQQVTLSCSPISGHRSVSWYQQTPGQGLQFLFEYFSETQRNKGNFPGRFSGRQFSNSRSEMNVSTLELGDSALYLCASSLGPGLAGVYEQYFGPGTRLTVT.

V and J are TRBV20-1 and TRBJ1-5; D is perhaps TRBD1 (5 bases). Trimming pared 5 bases from V and 1 base from J, leaving 18 bases between. The CDR3 spans 16 residues. The germline V gene encodes CDR1 DFQATT and CDR2 SNEGSKA (reference sequence). The CDR3 nucleotides read TGCAGTGCTTCGATTCAGGGAGTGGGGAGCAATCAGCCCCAGCATTTT. Its protein product is CSASIQGVGSNQPQHF.

This chain links TRBV2 with TRBJ2-1; either TRBD1 or TRBD2 may supply D (5 bases each). The V and J ends lost 11 bases and 2 bases respectively, with 31 bases between them. There are 19 residues in the CDR3. Germline V gives CDR1 SNHLY, CDR2 FYNNEI. The DNA of the CDR3 is TGTGCCTTCAGTAATCCCCCGGGACCAAAACTACCGACCTACAATGAGCAGTTCTTC. Translated, it gives CAFSNPPGPKLPTYNEQFF.

This clonotype turned up a few times. This chain links TRBV5-1 with TRBJ2-1; TRBD2 aligns across 12 bases. Looked up from germline, CDR1 is SGHRS and CDR2 is YFSETQ. The J segment lost 3 bases and the V segment lost 1 base, leaving 8 bases of the junction unmatched. The CDR3 sequence is 18 residues long. CDR3 sequence (DNA): TGCGCCAGCAGCTTGAGACTAGCGGGGGAATTGAACTACAATGAGCAGTTCTTC. Amino acid sequence: CASSLRLAGELNYNEQFF.

The gene calls are TRBV29-1 and TRBJ1-2; 9 positions agree with TRBD1. Germline CDR1 and CDR2: SQVTM and ANQGSEA. J gave up 6 bases and V 3 bases, and 8 bases lay outside the gene matches. The CDR3 runs 14 residues. The chain's CDR3 is CSVERQGQGDGYTF. The CDR3 DNA is TGCAGCGTTGAGCGGCAGGGACAGGGAGATGGCTACACCTTC.

There are many counts of this clonotype. The chain recombines TRBV5-1 with TRBJ2-7, with 11 bases that match TRBD2. V gave up 2 bases and J gave up 4 bases; unmatched junction bases: 2. The CDR3 consists of 14 residues. Germline V gives CDR1 SGHRS, CDR2 YFSETQ. The CDR3: CASSFLAGGYEQYF. CDR3 bases: TGCGCCAGCAGCTTCCTAGCGGGGGGTTACGAGCAGTACTTC.

This clonotype was seen a handful of times. The V gene is TRBV10-3, the J gene TRBJ2-7; D unclear. V shed 5 bases and J shed 0 bases, with 11 bases lying between them. Germline V gives CDR1 ENHRY, CDR2 SYGVKD. This CDR3 contains 14 residues. CDR3 nucleotide sequence: TGTGCCATCAGTCTTGATCAACACTCCTACGAGCAGTACTTC. This codes for CAISLDQHSYEQYF.